The 18 T cell receptor beta chains below come from one sample, sequenced in a study of blood T cell repertoires in COVID-19. The repertoire was sequenced with immunoSEQ multiplex PCR; TCRdb's copy has only in-frame clones and lacks some. The table has approximately 240,000 clones, approximately 87% seen once; the top ten hold approximately 2.8%. Input material: PBMCs or T cells enriched from blood (not recorded which). The origin of the receptors is a woman between 45 and 60 years old in a cohort exposed to, infected with or recovered from COVID-19 (not recorded which).

The chain has TRBV6-6 and TRBJ1-1, with a weak D call TRBD1 (5 bases). The CDR3 runs 15 residues. Deletions cut 4 bases from V and 7 bases from J, with 19 bases between. Germline-derived CDR1 and CDR2 are MNHNY and SVGAGI (reference sequence). The CDR3 loop is CASSSDLLRTSEAFF. For the CDR3, the DNA is TGTGCCAGCAGTTCCGACCTACTCCGGACAAGTGAAGCTTTCTTT.

The rearrangement uses TRBV3-1 (or the pseudogene TRBV3-2) and TRBJ2-1; 10 bases map to TRBD2. The CDR3 runs 16 residues. The junction had 7 bases not matched to a gene; V was cut back by 3 bases and J by 5 bases. Germline loops: CDR1 LGHDT, CDR2 YNNKEL (reference sequence). DNA of the CDR3: TGTGCCAGCAGCCAGCGAGCGGGGGGGCTTAACAATGAGCAGTTCTTC. The encoded protein is CASSQRAGGLNNEQFF.

The chain combines TRBV19 with TRBJ1-5; a weak D match, TRBD1 (6 bases). The CDR3 totals 15 residues. Germline V lookup: CDR1 LNHDA, CDR2 SQIVND (reference sequence). The V and J ends lost 5 bases and 0 bases respectively, with 11 bases between them. Here the CDR3 DNA reads TGTGCCAGTAGTGAGCGGACAGTTAGCAATCAGCCCCAGCATTTT. It specifies CASSERTVSNQPQHF.

This chain uses TRBV29-1 with TRBJ1-2, with TRBD1 matching over 9 bases. The CDR3 runs to 14 residues. CDR1 SQVTM and CDR2 ANQGSEA come from the germline V gene. The V segment lost 6 bases and the J segment 4 bases; nucleotides outside the gene matches: 9. CDR3 loop: CSVWSGQGFYGYTF. CDR3 in DNA: TGCAGCGTCTGGTCGGGACAGGGATTCTATGGCTACACCTTC.

The chain has TRBV15 and TRBJ2-5; TRBD2 matches at 12 bases. Trimming cost V 0 bases and J 4 bases; bases outside gene matches: 9. CDR1 and CDR2 (germline): LNHNV, YYDKDF (reference sequence). The CDR3 is 18 amino acids. The DNA of the CDR3 is TGTGCCACCAGCAGAGAGCCGTGGCTAGCGGGGGGGCCAGAGACCCAGTACTTC. Translated, it gives CATSREPWLAGGPETQYF.

The rearrangement links TRBV5-1 to TRBJ2-7, with TRBD2 identical over 9 bases. The CDR3 length is 14 residues. Germline lookup yields CDR1 SGHRS and CDR2 YFSETQ. With V trimmed by 3 bases and J by 4 bases, 5 bases remained unmatched. CDR3 region: CASSYVRGGYEQYF. CDR3 in DNA: TGCGCCAGCAGCTACGTGCGGGGGGGATACGAGCAGTACTTC.

This chain connects TRBV5-1 to TRBJ2-3; tentative D call: TRBD2 (6 bases). The CDR3 is made up of 14 amino acids. The germline V gene encodes CDR1 SGHRS and CDR2 YFSETQ. The V end lost 3 bases, the J end lost 0 bases, and 8 bases lay between the germline ends. CDR3 loop: CASSSGTSTDTQYF. The CDR3 DNA reads TGCGCCAGCAGCTCCGGGACTAGCACAGATACGCAGTATTTT. The full variable domain, its missing parts supplied by reference TRBV5-1 and TRBJ2-3, is KAGVTQTPRYLIKTRGQQVTLSCSPISGHRSVSWYQQTPGQGLQFLFEYFSETQRNKGNFPGRFSGRQFSNSRSEMNVSTLELGDSALYLCASSSGTSTDTQYFGPGTRLTVL.

The V call is TRBV27, the J call TRBJ2-7, with no clear D. CDR1 and CDR2 from the germline V gene are MNHEY and SMNVEV (reference sequence). V shed 4 bases and J shed 4 bases, with 5 bases lying between them. The CDR3 extends over 11 amino acids. As DNA, the CDR3 is TGTGCCAGCAGTTCCAATTACGAGCAGTACTTC. The encoded protein is CASSSNYEQYF.

This clone was counted once. The chain has TRBV16 and TRBJ2-2, with D tentatively TRBD2 (5 bases). Germline values: CDR1 KGHSY, CDR2 FQNENV. Trimming left V 4 bases short and J 3 bases short, with 15 bases between. The CDR3 contains 16 residues. CDR3 DNA sequence: TGTGCCAGCAGCCCAACTTCAGGAGGTTACACCGGGGAGCTGTTTTTT. It yields the protein CASSPTSGGYTGELFF. Combining the CDR3 with reference TRBV16 and TRBJ2-2 gives the whole variable domain GEEVAQTPKHLVRGEGQKAKLYCAPIKGHSYVFWYQQVLKNEFKFLISFQNENVFDETGMPKERFSAKCLPNSPCSLEIQATKLEDSAVYFCASSPTSGGYTGELFFGEGSRLTVL.

The V and J genes are TRBV28 and TRBJ1-1; D is undetermined. The CDR3 covers 11 residues. Germline loops: CDR1 MDHEN, CDR2 SYDVKM. V was pared by 6 bases and J by 7 bases, with 9 bases between. In DNA, the CDR3 is TGTGCCAGCAGCTTACAGTTTGAAGCTTTCTTT. It yields the protein CASSLQFEAFF.

This chain joins TRBV6-1 and TRBJ2-7, with D maybe TRBD1 (5 bases). V lost 0 bases and J 3 bases, leaving 15 bases between the germline ends. CDR3 length: 16 amino acids. Germline loops: CDR1 MNHNS, CDR2 SASEGT. This chain's CDR3 is CASSEAPQGAGYEQYF. The CDR3 DNA sequence: TGTGCCAGCAGTGAAGCCCCCCAGGGCGCTGGCTACGAGCAGTACTTC.

The V and J genes are TRBV30 and TRBJ1-4; D uncertain. The CDR3 has 13 residues. CDR1 and CDR2 from the germline V gene are GTSNPN and SVGIG (reference sequence). V was pared by 1 base and J by 5 bases, with 8 bases between. The DNA for the CDR3 is TGTGCCTGGAGTGGAACAGTGAATGAAAAACTGTTTTTT. Translating gives CAWSGTVNEKLFF.

The J gene is TRBJ1-1, the V gene TRBV28; D perhaps matches TRBD1 (5 bases). This CDR3 is 16 amino acids long. The V gene lost 6 bases and the J gene lost 10 bases, with 27 bases spanning the gap. Germline loops: CDR1 MDHEN, CDR2 SYDVKM. CDR3 loop: CASRSSGSAGVRRAFF. The CDR3 DNA is TGTGCCAGCAGGTCTTCTGGGAGCGCGGGGGTTCGTCGAGCTTTCTTT.

The chain employs TRBV28 and TRBJ1-1; the match to TRBD1 covers 8 bases. V gave up 5 bases and J gave up 1 base; unmatched junction bases: 9. Germline V lookup: CDR1 MDHEN, CDR2 SYDVKM. This CDR3 comprises 16 residues. The DNA of the CDR3 is TGTGCCAGCAGTGAGCCTACAGGGGGACGGAACACTGAAGCTTTCTTT. Protein sequence: CASSEPTGGRNTEAFF.

The chain has TRBV5-1 and TRBJ1-1; D unresolved. V lost 2 bases to trimming and J lost 1 base, with 12 bases between them. Germline values: CDR1 SGHRS, CDR2 YFSETQ. CDR3 size: 15 residues. CDR3 DNA: TGCGCCAGCAGCTTCGCGGGAGGTACGAACACTGAAGCTTTCTTT. Translated, it gives CASSFAGGTNTEAFF. Based on the CDR3 plus reference TRBV5-1 and TRBJ1-1, the full variable domain is KAGVTQTPRYLIKTRGQQVTLSCSPISGHRSVSWYQQTPGQGLQFLFEYFSETQRNKGNFPGRFSGRQFSNSRSEMNVSTLELGDSALYLCASSFAGGTNTEAFFGQGTRLTVV.

The rearrangement uses TRBV2 and TRBJ1-4, with no clear D. Deletions cut 6 bases from V and 4 bases from J, with 6 bases between. CDR1 and CDR2 (germline): SNHLY, FYNNEI. This CDR3 contains 12 residues. The CDR3 is CASRQRNEKLFF. Here the CDR3 DNA reads TGTGCCAGCAGGCAGCGTAATGAAAAACTGTTTTTT.

This chain uses TRBV9 with TRBJ2-2; tentative D call: TRBD2 (5 bases). Germline CDR1 SGDLS, CDR2 YYNGEE. The CDR3 contains 14 residues. V was trimmed by 3 bases and J by 5 bases, leaving 11 bases between them. CDR3 region: CASSAEGQTGELFF. CDR3 in DNA: TGTGCCAGCAGCGCCGAGGGTCAAACCGGGGAGCTGTTTTTT. The full variable domain, with the rest looked up from reference TRBV9 and TRBJ2-2, is DSGVTQTPKHLITATGQRVTLRCSPRSGDLSVYWYQQSLDQGLQFLIQYYNGEERAKGNILERFSAQQFPDLHSELNLSSLELGDSALYFCASSAEGQTGELFFGEGSRLTVL.

The chain combines TRBV28 with TRBJ1-1, with 8 bases matching TRBD1. The CDR3 covers 16 residues. The V gene's germline CDR1 is MDHEN and CDR2 SYDVKM. The V and J ends lost 5 bases and 5 bases, in that order; junction bases with no gene match: 13. For the CDR3, the DNA is TGTGCCAGCAGTCCGCCCCGGACAGGGCGGTGGACTGAAGCTTTCTTT. Its translation: CASSPPRTGRWTEAFF.